This T cell receptor beta chain is from a study of cytomegalovirus exposure and HLA in healthy donors. PCR was performed using 60 Vbeta and 13 Jbeta primers. Sequencing was performed with immunoSEQ multiplex PCR; in TCRdb, only in-frame clones are kept and a portion is missing. Here the sample spans roughly 150,000 clones, about 82% being singletons. A few counts support this clone. This TCR was sampled from a man aged 25-40 years in good health. Sequencing was carried out using PBMCs.

The CDR3 DNA reads TGCGCCAGCAGCGTCCGGGACAGGGTTTATGAGCAGTTCTTC. It is translated as CASSVRDRVYEQFF. The J gene is TRBJ2-1, the V gene TRBV4-1, with 9 positions matching TRBD1. The V and J ends lost 5 bases and 8 bases, in that order; junction bases with no gene match: 7. Germline V gives CDR1 MGHRA, CDR2 YSYEKL. The CDR3 covers 14 residues.